The 19 T cell receptor beta chains listed next were all sequenced from one sample in a study of cytomegalovirus exposure and HLA in healthy donors. The PCR employed 60 Vbeta primers together with 13 Jbeta primers. Measured with immunoSEQ multiplex PCR; TCRdb has only the in-frame clones, and not every one. This sample has 74,000 or so clones; 60% to 85% occur once, and the top ten carry 20% to 25%. Sequencing was performed on PBMCs. These receptor sequences come from a woman aged 40 to 49 in good health and CMV-seropositive.

This clone occurred once. The chain is built from TRBV29-1 and TRBJ2-1; possible D gene TRBD1, 6 bases. There are 16 residues in the CDR3. V lost 1 base, J lost 3 bases, and 16 bases lay in between. Germline CDR1 reads SQVTM; CDR2 reads ANQGSEA. DNA of the CDR3: TGCAGCGTTGAAGGTGTCCCAGGGGAAAGCTACAATGAGCAGTTCTTC. Amino acids: CSVEGVPGESYNEQFF.

The CDR3 sequence: CASSLGTSGNRLRELFF. The CDR3 nucleotides are TGCGCCAGCAGCTTGGGGACTAGCGGGAATAGACTAAGGGAGCTGTTTTTT. The chain has TRBV5-1 and TRBJ2-2, with 12 bases that match TRBD2. This CDR3 has 17 amino acids. The V gene end was trimmed by 0 bases and the J gene end by 9 bases; junction bases not matched to a gene: 9. Germline loops: CDR1 SGHRS, CDR2 YFSETQ.

This clone occurred a few times. V usage is TRBV6-1 and J usage is TRBJ2-6; TRBD2 matches 9 bases. Germline V gives CDR1 MNHNS, CDR2 SASEGT. V shed 4 bases and J 3 bases; nucleotides not matched to a gene: 1. CDR3 size: 15 residues. The CDR3 loop is CASSGLAVGANVLTF. CDR3 nucleotides: TGTGCCAGCAGTGGACTAGCGGTTGGGGCCAACGTCCTGACTTTC.

V usage is TRBV6-5 and J usage is TRBJ2-7; 10 bases agree with TRBD1. With V trimmed by 4 bases and J by 3 bases, 6 bases remained unmatched. CDR1 and CDR2 from the germline V gene are MNHEY and SVGAGI. CDR3 length equals 15 residues. The CDR3 here is CASSLGGTGVYEQYF. CDR3 nucleotide sequence: TGTGCCAGCAGTTTGGGCGGGACAGGGGTCTACGAGCAGTACTTC.

The genes are TRBV10-3 and TRBJ2-3, with 13 bases that match TRBD2. Germline assignment: CDR1 ENHRY and CDR2 SYGVKD. After removal of 6 bases from V and 2 bases from J, the junction contained 11 bases not matched to a gene. This CDR3 is 18 amino acids long. Written as DNA, the CDR3 is TGTGCCATCAGCCCTCCCAGAGGGACTAGCGGGGACACAGATACGCAGTATTTT. It specifies CAISPPRGTSGDTDTQYF.

Here the CDR3 reads CSAYLKKQGPTDNSPLHF. The CDR3, as DNA: TGCAGCGCATATCTAAAAAAACAGGGCCCAACGGATAATTCACCCCTCCACTTT. The chain links TRBV29-1 to TRBJ1-6, with D perhaps matching TRBD1 (6 bases). The CDR3 spans 18 residues. Trimming shortened V by 7 bases and J by 5 bases, and 27 bases separated the two germline ends. In germline, CDR1 is SQVTM, CDR2 ANQGSEA. Filled out from reference TRBV29-1 and TRBJ1-6, the complete variable domain reads SAVISQKPSRDICQRGTSLTIQCQVDSQVTMMFWYRQQPGQSLTLIATANQGSEATYESGFVIDKFPISRPNLTFSTLTVSNMSPEDSSIYLCSAYLKKQGPTDNSPLHFGNGTRLTVT.

This chain links TRBV28 with TRBJ2-1, with TRBD1 identical over 10 bases. Germline V gene lookup returns CDR1 MDHEN and CDR2 SYDVKM. The V segment lost 6 bases and the J segment 1 base; nucleotides outside the gene matches: 18. The CDR3 is 20 residues long. The CDR3 region has the DNA TGTGCCAGCAGGTTACGACAGGGGGCTCCCCGGGGGAGATCCTACAATGAGCAGTTCTTC. Its translation: CASRLRQGAPRGRSYNEQFF.

This clone has a handful of counts. Just one base apart from a much larger clone, this may be a read error. The chain carries TRBV13 and TRBJ2-1; 11 bases are shared with TRBD1. V was clipped by 6 bases and J by 3 bases; unmatched bases: 4. The CDR3 runs to 15 residues. Germline-derived CDR1 and CDR2 are PRHDT and FYEKMQ (reference sequence). The CDR3, as DNA: TGTGCCAGCAGTGACGGGACAGGGGGCTACAATGAGCAGTTCTTC. This codes for CASSDGTGGYNEQFF.

The chain joins TRBV10-3 to TRBJ1-1, with 7 bases identical to TRBD1. CDR3 length equals 17 residues. Germline V gene data show CDR1 as ENHRY and CDR2 as SYGVKD. The V and J ends lost 9 bases and 5 bases, in that order; junction bases with no gene match: 21. The CDR3 DNA sequence: TGTGCCATAAATGAGGGGGGGTTCGACAGGGTTACTACTGAAGCTTTCTTT. Amino acids: CAINEGGFDRVTTEAFF.

The chain is built from TRBV30 and TRBJ1-1; D is undetermined. The CDR3 totals 10 residues. V dropped 1 base and J dropped 11 bases, with 8 bases sitting between them. Germline assignment: CDR1 GTSNPN and CDR2 SVGIG (reference sequence). The CDR3, as DNA: TGTGCCTGGAGTGGGCCCGGGGCTTTCTTT. Translated: CAWSGPGAFF.

This clone was seen more than once but under ten times. The CDR3 DNA is TGTGCCAGCAGCTTAGCGGGTGCCCGGGACCAGTACTTC. This translates into CASSLAGARDQYF. The chain links TRBV7-9 to TRBJ2-5; TRBD2 is a possible D gene (5 bases). V was shortened by 0 bases and J by 10 bases, with 12 bases between the two germline ends. CDR3 length: 13 residues. The germline gives CDR1 SEHNR, CDR2 FQNEAQ (reference sequence).

This clone was seen a few times. The chain employs TRBV9 and TRBJ1-1; D gene unclear. CDR1 and CDR2 from the germline V gene are SGDLS and YYNGEE. This CDR3 is 14 amino acids long. Trimming left V 4 bases short and J 2 bases short, with 12 bases between. The CDR3: CASSFSHINTEAFF. The DNA of the CDR3 is TGTGCCAGCAGCTTTAGCCACATAAACACTGAAGCTTTCTTT.

This chain joins TRBV18 and TRBJ2-2; 7 nucleotides line up with TRBD1. Germline trimming cut 6 bases from V and 2 bases from J; bases unmatched to any gene: 9. The CDR3 is 16 residues long. Germline loops: CDR1 KGHSH, CDR2 LQKENI. The CDR3 sequence is CASSAAGTVNTGELFF. The DNA of the CDR3 is TGTGCCAGCTCGGCCGCCGGGACAGTAAACACCGGGGAGCTGTTTTTT.

J is TRBJ2-3 and V is TRBV30; weak D call: TRBD2 (5 bases). V gave up 3 bases and J gave up 9 bases, with 10 bases separating them. Germline assignment: CDR1 GTSNPN and CDR2 SVGIG (reference sequence). This CDR3 comprises 11 residues. The CDR3, as DNA: TGTGCCTGGAGCCCCGGACTGACGCAGTATTTT. Amino acids: CAWSPGLTQYF.

The rearrangement uses TRBV7-6 and TRBJ2-2; no reliable D call. In germline, CDR1 is SGHVS, CDR2 FNYEAQ. The V end lost 5 bases, the J end lost 5 bases, and 12 bases lay between the germline ends. There are 14 residues in the CDR3. This CDR3 reads CASSPEIWTGELFF. The CDR3 DNA sequence: TGTGCCAGCAGCCCCGAGATCTGGACCGGGGAGCTGTTTTTT.

This clone has just a few counts. V is TRBV14 and J is TRBJ2-7; the match to TRBD1 covers 8 bases. From germline, CDR1 is SGHDN and CDR2 FVKESK. V dropped 1 base and J dropped 3; count of bases not matched to a gene: 5. The length of the CDR3 is 15 residues. The DNA of the CDR3 is TGTGCCAGCAGCCAAGGGGACAGGAAACTCTACGAGCAGTACTTC. Protein: CASSQGDRKLYEQYF.

The rearrangement links TRBV29-1 to TRBJ2-3, with 8 nucleotides matching TRBD1. Unmatched junction bases numbered 4, after V lost 5 bases and J lost 0 bases. Germline V gene data show CDR1 as SQVTM and CDR2 as ANQGSEA. The CDR3 is 14 residues long. The CDR3 DNA follows: TGCAGCGTTACTACAGGGGGTAGCACAGATACGCAGTATTTT. This gives the protein CSVTTGGSTDTQYF.

The count of this clone is one. This sequence joins TRBV18 and TRBJ2-5; no firm D call. Germline assignment: CDR1 KGHSH and CDR2 LQKENI. The CDR3 covers 13 residues. V gave up 0 bases and J gave up 5 bases, with 7 bases separating them. The CDR3 region is CASSPPAGETQYF. The CDR3 DNA reads as TGTGCCAGCTCACCACCGGCAGGCGAGACCCAGTACTTC.

The CDR3 region has the DNA TGTGCCAGCAGTGAGGCAGATCGAAGGAACACTGAAGCTTTCTTT. Its translation is CASSEADRRNTEAFF. J is TRBJ1-1 and V is TRBV6-1; D is undetermined. V was shortened by 3 bases and J by 1 base, with 12 bases between the two germline ends. This CDR3 is built from 15 residues. Germline loops: CDR1 MNHNS, CDR2 SASEGT.